This TCR beta chain was found in a study of cytomegalovirus exposure and HLA in healthy donors. Study-level results: In a later analysis, at a false discovery rate of 0.05, about 16,000 TCR beta sequences matched HLA alleles. Rates of TCR association differed by HLA locus in a later analysis, with DRB1 highest and HLA-C lowest.

Nominal health characterized the donors when sampled, though unrecorded immune exposures were likely. Germline V gene lookup returns CDR1 SNHLY and CDR2 FYNNEI. The CDR3 loop spans 20 amino acids. J was trimmed by 0 bases and V by 1 base; bases with no gene match: 13. Turning to this clone: Its antigen remains unidentified.

PCR employed 60 Vbeta and 13 Jbeta primers. Here immunoSEQ multiplex PCR was the method, and the copy in TCRdb shows in-frame clones only, minus some. Its table records 150,000 or so clones. The chain combines TRBV2 with TRBJ1-1; 11 nucleotides align to TRBD1. Input material: PBMCs. This TCR came from a woman aged 45-65 years in good health and CMV-seronegative. DNA of the CDR3: TGTGCCAGCAGTGAAGAGAGGTTGGGACAGGGGGTGTTCATGAACACTGAAGCTTTCTTT. It is translated as CASSEERLGQGVFMNTEAFF.